The entry that follows covers one T cell receptor (beta chain) sequence. The clone's antigen remains unknown. Qualities for individual bases were not recorded, and no much larger clone is one base off. CD8 naive samples consisted of CD45RO-negative cells that were positively selected for CCR7, yielding a CD45RA+CCR7+ population without TemRA cells. The donors were healthy, HIV-negative adults who had no recently reported acute infections or vaccinations. Every donor was a Caucasian adult living in Nashville, Tennessee, USA. After blood collection by leukapheresis, PBMCs were isolated using Ficoll-Histopaque density gradient centrifugation and then cryopreserved in the vapor phase of liquid nitrogen. Analytical flow cytometry was used to check the purity and quantity of every magnetically sorted T cell population. From each sorted fraction, genomic DNA was isolated and quantified by UV absorbance on a Nanodrop 2000c.

TCR CDR3 regions were amplified from genomic DNA by multiplex PCR using the deep immunoSEQ assay. Extracted genomic DNA from each cell subset was distributed evenly across all wells of several immunoSEQ 96-well plates, and each plate was treated as a replicate. For sorted subsets, 200 to 250 ng of genomic DNA, equivalent to some 33,000 T cell genomes, went into each replicate PCR. The purified libraries were quantified using a Qubit 3.0 fluorometer, sized with a Bioanalyzer 2100, and then quantified again using the KAPA Library Quantification kit. Each immunoSEQ 96-well plate was sequenced on its own single-read 150-cycle Illumina NextSeq 550 flow cell. The authors' pipeline ran thus. Because only junctional sequences without quality scores were contained in the immunoSEQ output, filtering matching that applied to full-length reads could not be performed. Sequences were annotated with PyIR, a Python wrapper for IgBLAST v1.9, and V/J genes and CDR3 were assigned using IMGT germline references. Reads were filtered out if the reads had weak V/J assignments (E-value above 1e-6), no CDR3, stop codons, out-of-frame junctions, or ambiguous translated residues. V3J clonotypes were defined as sequences sharing an identical inferred V gene, J gene, and CDR3 amino acid sequence. The percentage overlap between two repertoires was calculated by dividing the number of shared unique clonotypes by the size of the smaller repertoire. Repertoire richness was assessed with RTK rarefaction, the Chao1 estimator, and Recon v2.1 estimates of unobserved clonotypes. Generation probabilities were computed with OLGA for all TCRbeta clonotypes obtained by the gDNA method from several donors. What TCRdb holds here is the immuneACCESS table cut down to in-frame rearrangements. Part of the clones is not present; checked against another copy, under half of the missing clones reflect an unresolved V gene, and the others are unexplained. V, J and clone size were drawn from that table, and D and trimming were deduced from the DNA. The sample yields about 2,200,000 clones; roughly 91% were counted once. More than 1.5% of the sample comes from the top ten.

The data are from a study of shared clonotypes between healthy human individuals (dated by TCRdb to about 2020). Context from the whole study: The cohort included a few men and a couple of women between 18 and 49 years of age. Per donor, three plates each were used for CD4 naive and CD4 memory, two for CD8 naive, and one for CD8 memory. Blood TCR repertoires of several healthy adults were deeply sequenced to estimate repertoire size and the extent of clonotype sharing between individuals. Different laboratories and diverse techniques were used to prepare libraries and sequence TCR repertoires, to increase sequencing depth and limit assay-specific biases. Leukapheresis yielded between about 0.8 and 8.9 billion PBMCs per donor.

The full study reports these points: The small number of donors limited the genetic and exposure-history diversity represented. When a few donors were compared, the shared fraction of clonotypes was about 5.5% for naive CD4, over 3% for naive CD8, 2% to 2.5% for memory CD4, and about 0.36% for memory CD8. Rarefaction of sorted-subset datasets indicated incomplete sequencing despite the large sequencing depth. Compared with non-shared clonotypes, clonotypes shared by all four sorted-subset donors had higher generation probabilities. Pairwise subsampling indicated that sequencing depth was expected to affect the degree of clonotype sharing among donors. Estimated clonotype richness was generally larger for naive than for memory subsets. Sampling was limited to blood, and TCR repertoires in tissue likely differ from TCR repertoires in blood.

Measured from the cysteine to the phenylalanine, the CDR3 is 15 residues long. Only the CDR3 portion is preserved as DNA: 45 bases, with reading frame beginning at the first base. The germline V gene provides CDR1 SGHTS and CDR2 YDEGEE. The V end loses 4 bases and the J end loses 0 bases, and a stretch of 12 bases separates them. This chain joins TRBV5-8 to TRBJ2-3, with the D gene too uncertain to name. The source material was naive CD8+ T cells from PBMCs. Read against the paper, the sample's cell subset or site label means: CD45RA+CCR7+. This TCR came from a man younger than 30 in good health. Some clones in this sample may be carry-over from other donors' samples. For the CDR3, the sequence is CASSPWSASTDTQYF. DNA sequence: TGTGCCAGCAGCCCTTGGAGTGCTAGCACAGATACGCAGTATTTT.